The clone carrying this TCR beta chain was detected a few times. Its antigen remains unknown. The TCRbeta library was prepared with unique molecular identifiers. Using its own MiXCR run on the PCR reads, TCRdb lists one record per CDR3 protein. This table holds around 600,000 distinct CDR3 sequences, approximately 22% found once. The sample belongs to a study of T-cell reconstitution after alpha-beta-depleted transplantation in children. Study-wide findings and caveats: Some patients owed their high day-60 TCRbeta diversity to surviving recipient T cells and thymic progenitors. Several hundred expanded graft clones reportedly gave rise to the alpha-beta T cells present about two months after transplant.

This clonotype was obtained from a boy younger than two who had a stem cell transplant for acute myeloid leukemia, so the T cells may come from the graft donor. Sequencing used PBMCs, mostly from graft donor cells, obtained 360 days after TCRalphabeta/CD19-depleted stem cell transplant.

CDR3 protein: CSAAYGYTF. DNA of the CDR3: TGCAGTGCTGCTTATGGCTACACCTTC. The rearrangement joins TRBV20-1 to TRBJ1-2; D uncertain. There are 9 residues in the CDR3. The germline V and J ends were trimmed by 5 bases and 5 bases, with 3 bases remaining between them. Per germline, CDR1 DFQATT and CDR2 SNEGSKA (reference sequence).